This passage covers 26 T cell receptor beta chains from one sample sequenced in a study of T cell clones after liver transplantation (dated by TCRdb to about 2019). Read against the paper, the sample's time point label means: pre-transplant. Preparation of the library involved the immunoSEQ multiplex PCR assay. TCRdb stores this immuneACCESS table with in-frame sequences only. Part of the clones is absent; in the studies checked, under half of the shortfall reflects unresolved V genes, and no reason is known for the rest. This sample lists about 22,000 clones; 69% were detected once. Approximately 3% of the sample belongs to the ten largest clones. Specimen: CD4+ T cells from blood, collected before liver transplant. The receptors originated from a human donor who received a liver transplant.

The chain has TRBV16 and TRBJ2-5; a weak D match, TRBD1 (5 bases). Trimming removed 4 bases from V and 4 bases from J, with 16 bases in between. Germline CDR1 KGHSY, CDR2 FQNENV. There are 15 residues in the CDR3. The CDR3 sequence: CASSLQRIQGETQYF. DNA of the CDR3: TGTGCCAGCAGCCTACAAAGGATCCAGGGAGAGACCCAGTACTTC.

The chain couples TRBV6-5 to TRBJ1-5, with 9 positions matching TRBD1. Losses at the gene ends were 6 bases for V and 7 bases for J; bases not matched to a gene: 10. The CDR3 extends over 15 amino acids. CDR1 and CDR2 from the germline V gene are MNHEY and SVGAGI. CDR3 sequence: CASSPQRTGEQPQHF. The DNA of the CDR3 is TGTGCCAGCAGCCCCCAACGGACAGGGGAACAGCCCCAGCATTTT.

Written as DNA, the CDR3 is TGTGCCAGCACCATCGCCTGGGGCGGGAGTATGACAGATACGCAGTATTTT. Translated: CASTIAWGGSMTDTQYF. This chain uses TRBV11-3 with TRBJ2-3; 7 bases match TRBD2. Germline lookup yields CDR1 SGHNT and CDR2 YENEEA. This CDR3 contains 17 residues. Trimming took 7 bases from V and 3 from J; bases not matched to a gene: 16.

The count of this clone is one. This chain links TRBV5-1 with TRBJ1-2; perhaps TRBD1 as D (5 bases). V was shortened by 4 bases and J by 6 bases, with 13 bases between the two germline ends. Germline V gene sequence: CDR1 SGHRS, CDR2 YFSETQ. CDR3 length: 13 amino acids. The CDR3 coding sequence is TGCGCCAGCAGCCCAGCAGGGATGGATGGCTACACCTTC. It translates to CASSPAGMDGYTF.

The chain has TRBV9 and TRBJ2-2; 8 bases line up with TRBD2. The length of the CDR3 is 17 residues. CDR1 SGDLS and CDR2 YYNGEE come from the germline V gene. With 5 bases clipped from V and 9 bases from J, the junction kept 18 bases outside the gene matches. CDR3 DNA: TGTGCCAGCAGTGGCGATATTTTGGCGGGAGGCTTCCGGGAGCTGTTTTTT. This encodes CASSGDILAGGFRELFF.

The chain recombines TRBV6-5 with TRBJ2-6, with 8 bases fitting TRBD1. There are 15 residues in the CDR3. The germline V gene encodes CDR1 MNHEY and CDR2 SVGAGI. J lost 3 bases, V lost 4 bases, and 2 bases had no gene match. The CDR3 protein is CASSFRGLGANVLTF. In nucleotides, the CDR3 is TGTGCCAGCAGTTTCAGGGGGCTTGGGGCCAACGTCCTGACTTTC.

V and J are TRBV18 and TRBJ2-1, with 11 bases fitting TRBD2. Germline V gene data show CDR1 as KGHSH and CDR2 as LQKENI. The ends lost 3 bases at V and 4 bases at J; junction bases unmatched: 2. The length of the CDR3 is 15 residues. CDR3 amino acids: CASSPGLAAYNEQFF. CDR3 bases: TGTGCCAGCTCACCGGGACTAGCGGCGTACAATGAGCAGTTCTTC.

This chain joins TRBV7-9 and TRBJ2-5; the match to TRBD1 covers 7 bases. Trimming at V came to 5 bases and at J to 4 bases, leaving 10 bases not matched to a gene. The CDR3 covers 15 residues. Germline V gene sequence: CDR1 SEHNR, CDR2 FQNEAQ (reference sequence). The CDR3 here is CASSPTGNRPETQYF. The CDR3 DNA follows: TGTGCCAGCAGCCCGACAGGGAACCGTCCAGAGACCCAGTACTTC.

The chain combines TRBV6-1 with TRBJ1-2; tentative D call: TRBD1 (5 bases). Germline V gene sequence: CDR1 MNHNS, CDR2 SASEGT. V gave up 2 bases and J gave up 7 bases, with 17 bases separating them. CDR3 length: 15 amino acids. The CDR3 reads CASSERGLTQGGYTF. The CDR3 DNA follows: TGTGCCAGCAGTGAACGGGGACTCACCCAGGGTGGCTACACCTTC.

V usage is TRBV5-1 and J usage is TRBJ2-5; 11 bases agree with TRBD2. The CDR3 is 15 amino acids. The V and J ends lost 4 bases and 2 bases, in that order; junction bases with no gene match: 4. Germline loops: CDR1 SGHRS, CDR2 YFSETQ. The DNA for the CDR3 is TGCGCCAGCAGCAGAGGGACTAGCGGACAAGAGACCCAGTACTTC. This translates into CASSRGTSGQETQYF.

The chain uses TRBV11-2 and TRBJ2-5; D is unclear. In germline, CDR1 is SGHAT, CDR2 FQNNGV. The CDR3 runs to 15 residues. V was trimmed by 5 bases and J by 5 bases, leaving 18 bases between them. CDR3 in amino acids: CASSRAASPSETQYF. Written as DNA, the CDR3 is TGTGCCAGCAGCCGCGCGGCCTCCCCGAGCGAGACCCAGTACTTC.

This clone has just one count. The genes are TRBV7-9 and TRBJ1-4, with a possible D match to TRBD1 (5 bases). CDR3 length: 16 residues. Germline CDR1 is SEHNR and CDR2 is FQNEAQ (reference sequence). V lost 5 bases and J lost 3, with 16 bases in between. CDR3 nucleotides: TGTGCCAGCAGCGCCGACAGTCTTGGGGCTAATGAAAAACTGTTTTTT. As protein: CASSADSLGANEKLFF.

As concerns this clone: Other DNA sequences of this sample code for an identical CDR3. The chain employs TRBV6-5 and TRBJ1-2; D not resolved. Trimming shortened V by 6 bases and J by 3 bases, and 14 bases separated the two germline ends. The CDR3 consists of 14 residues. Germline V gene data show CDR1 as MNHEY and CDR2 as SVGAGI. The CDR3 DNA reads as TGTGCCAGCAGGAAAGATCGAGGCGACTATGGCTACACCTTC. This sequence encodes CASRKDRGDYGYTF.

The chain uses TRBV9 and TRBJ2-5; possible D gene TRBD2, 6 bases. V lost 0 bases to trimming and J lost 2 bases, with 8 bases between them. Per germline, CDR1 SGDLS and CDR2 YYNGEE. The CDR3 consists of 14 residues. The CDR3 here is CASSVGGGQETQYF. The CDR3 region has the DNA TGTGCCAGCAGCGTAGGGGGAGGACAAGAGACCCAGTACTTC.

The CDR3 reads CASSQAWTSGHQETQYF. CDR3 nucleotide sequence: TGTGCCAGCAGCCAAGCCTGGACTAGCGGACACCAAGAGACCCAGTACTTC. The chain joins TRBV28 to TRBJ2-5; 10 bases map to TRBD2. The V and J ends lost 6 bases and 0 bases, in that order; junction bases with no gene match: 10. Germline V gene data show CDR1 as MDHEN and CDR2 as SYDVKM. This CDR3 spans 17 amino acids.

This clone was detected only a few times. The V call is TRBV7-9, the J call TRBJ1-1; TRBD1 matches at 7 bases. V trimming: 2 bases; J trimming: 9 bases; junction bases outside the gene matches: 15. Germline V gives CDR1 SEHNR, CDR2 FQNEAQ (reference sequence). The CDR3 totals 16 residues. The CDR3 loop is CASSLRGGYAVTKAFF. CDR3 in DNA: TGTGCCAGCAGCTTAAGAGGGGGCTACGCAGTAACGAAAGCTTTCTTT.

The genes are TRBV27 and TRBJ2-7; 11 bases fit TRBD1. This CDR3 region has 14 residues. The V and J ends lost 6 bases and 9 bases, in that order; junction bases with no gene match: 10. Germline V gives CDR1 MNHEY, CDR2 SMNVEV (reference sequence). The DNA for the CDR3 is TGTGCCAGCAGGCCGGGACAGGGGGTTCTTGGGCAGTACTTC. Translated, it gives CASRPGQGVLGQYF.

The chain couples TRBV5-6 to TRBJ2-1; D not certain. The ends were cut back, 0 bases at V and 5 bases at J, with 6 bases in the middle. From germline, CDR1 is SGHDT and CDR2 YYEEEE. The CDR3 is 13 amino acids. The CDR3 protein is CASSLGANNEQFF. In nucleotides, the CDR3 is TGTGCCAGCAGCTTGGGGGCTAACAATGAGCAGTTCTTC.

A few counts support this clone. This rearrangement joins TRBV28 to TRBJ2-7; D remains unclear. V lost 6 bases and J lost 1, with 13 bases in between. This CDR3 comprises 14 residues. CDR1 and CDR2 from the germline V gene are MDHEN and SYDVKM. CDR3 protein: CASRTNAGSYEQYF. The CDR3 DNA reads TGTGCCAGCAGAACAAATGCAGGTTCCTACGAGCAGTACTTC.

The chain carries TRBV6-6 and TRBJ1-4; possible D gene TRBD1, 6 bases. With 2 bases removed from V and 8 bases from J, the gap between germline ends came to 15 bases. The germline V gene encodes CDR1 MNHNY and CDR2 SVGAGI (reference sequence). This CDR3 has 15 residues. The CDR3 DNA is TGTGCCAGCAGTTACCGCCACAGGGCTTGGGAAAAACTGTTTTTT. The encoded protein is CASSYRHRAWEKLFF.

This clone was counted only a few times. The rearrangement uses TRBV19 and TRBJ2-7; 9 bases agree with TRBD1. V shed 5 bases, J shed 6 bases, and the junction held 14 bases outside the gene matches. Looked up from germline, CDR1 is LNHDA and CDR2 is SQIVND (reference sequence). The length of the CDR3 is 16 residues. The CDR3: CASSPGQGNILGEQYF. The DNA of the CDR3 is TGTGCCAGTAGTCCGGGACAGGGTAACATATTAGGCGAGCAGTACTTC.

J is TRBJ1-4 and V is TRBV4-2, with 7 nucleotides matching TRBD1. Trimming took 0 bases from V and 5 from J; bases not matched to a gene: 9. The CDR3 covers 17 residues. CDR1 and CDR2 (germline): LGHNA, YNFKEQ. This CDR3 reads CASSQERGGGQNEKLFF. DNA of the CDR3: TGTGCCAGCAGCCAAGAGCGGGGCGGGGGACAGAATGAAAAACTGTTTTTT.

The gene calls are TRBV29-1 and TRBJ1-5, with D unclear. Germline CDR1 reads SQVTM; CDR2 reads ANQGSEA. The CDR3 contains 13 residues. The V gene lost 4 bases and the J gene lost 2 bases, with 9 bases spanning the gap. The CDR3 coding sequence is TGCAGCGTTGCCCGGGGAGGCAATCAGCCCCAGCATTTT. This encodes CSVARGGNQPQHF. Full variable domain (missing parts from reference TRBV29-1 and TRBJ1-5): SAVISQKPSRDICQRGTSLTIQCQVDSQVTMMFWYRQQPGQSLTLIATANQGSEATYESGFVIDKFPISRPNLTFSTLTVSNMSPEDSSIYLCSVARGGNQPQHFGDGTRLSIL.

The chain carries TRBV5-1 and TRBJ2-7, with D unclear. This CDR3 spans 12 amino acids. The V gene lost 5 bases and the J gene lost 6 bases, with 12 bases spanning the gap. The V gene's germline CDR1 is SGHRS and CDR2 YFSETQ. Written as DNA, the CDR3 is TGCGCCAGCAGTCTAGGAGCAGGCGAGCAGTACTTC. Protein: CASSLGAGEQYF.

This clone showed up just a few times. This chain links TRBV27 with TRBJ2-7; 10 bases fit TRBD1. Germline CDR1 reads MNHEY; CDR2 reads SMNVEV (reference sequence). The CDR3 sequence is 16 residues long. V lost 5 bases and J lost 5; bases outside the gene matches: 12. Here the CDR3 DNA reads TGTGCCAGCAGTCCACGTCCCGGGACAGGGGTGGACGAGCAGTACGTC. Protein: CASSPRPGTGVDEQYV.

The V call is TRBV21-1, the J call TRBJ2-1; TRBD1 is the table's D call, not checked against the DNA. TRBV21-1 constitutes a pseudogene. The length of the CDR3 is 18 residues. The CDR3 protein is CASSRMSKGQGAHNEQFF. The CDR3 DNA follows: TGTGCCAGCAGCAGAATGTCGAAAGGACAGGGGGCGCACAATGAGCAGTTCTTC.